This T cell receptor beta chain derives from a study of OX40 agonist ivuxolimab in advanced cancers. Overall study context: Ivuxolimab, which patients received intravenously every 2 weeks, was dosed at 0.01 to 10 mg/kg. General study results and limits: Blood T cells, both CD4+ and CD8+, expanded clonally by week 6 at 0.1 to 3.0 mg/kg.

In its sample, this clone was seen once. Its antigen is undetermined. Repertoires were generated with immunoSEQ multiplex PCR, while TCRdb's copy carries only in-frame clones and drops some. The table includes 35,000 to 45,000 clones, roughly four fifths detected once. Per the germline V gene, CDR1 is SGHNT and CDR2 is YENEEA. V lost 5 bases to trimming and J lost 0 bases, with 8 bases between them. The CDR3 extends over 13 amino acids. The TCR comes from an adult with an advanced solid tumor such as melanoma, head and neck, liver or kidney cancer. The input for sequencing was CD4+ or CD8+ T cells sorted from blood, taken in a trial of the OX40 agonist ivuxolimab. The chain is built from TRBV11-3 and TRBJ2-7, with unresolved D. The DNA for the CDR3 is TGTGCCAGCAGCCCCCGGAGCTCCTACGAGCAGTACTTC. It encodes CASSPRSSYEQYF. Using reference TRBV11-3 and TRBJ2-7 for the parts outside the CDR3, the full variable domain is EAGVVQSPRYKIIEKKQPVAFWCNPISGHNTLYWYLQNLGQGPELLIRYENEEAVDDSQLPKDRFSAERLKGVDSTLKIQPAELGDSAVYLCASSPRSSYEQYFGPGTRLTVT.